The present T cell receptor (beta chain) was sequenced within a study of a mutant IDH1 vaccine in newly diagnosed glioma. Study context: Pretreatment consisted of radiotherapy, temozolomide, or both, with most receiving both.

This clone was picked up a small number of times. Its antigen is unknown. As to time point: week 35, safety follow-up. Topical imiquimod was applied with each vaccine dose, which held 300 ug of mutant IDH1 20-mer peptide. From germline, CDR1 is LNHDA and CDR2 SQIVND (reference sequence). The germline V and J ends were trimmed by 3 bases and 5 bases, with 10 bases remaining between them. CDR3 length: 13 amino acids. The assay was immunoSEQ multiplex PCR, and TCRdb's table has in-frame clones only and misses some. The repertoire holds tens of thousands of clones, with roughly 68% as singletons. The chain uses TRBV19 and TRBJ1-1; D remains unclear. The clonotype originates from a man aged 45-65 years with glioma. This specimen consisted of PBMCs, obtained from a glioma patient whose treatment included an IDH1 peptide vaccine. The CDR3 here is CASSISRFTEAFF. The DNA for the CDR3 is TGTGCCAGTAGTATTTCTCGTTTTACTGAAGCTTTCTTT.